This TCR beta chain emerged from a study of CDR3 diversity in severe acne. This CDR3 comprises 16 residues. V lost 4 bases to trimming and J lost 6 bases, with 20 bases between them. Per germline, CDR1 MNHNY and CDR2 SVGAGI (reference sequence). This clonotype showed up just a few times. TCRdb redid the calling of the PCR reads with MiXCR, one entry per CDR3 protein. The data contain more than 70,000 distinct CDR3 sequences, 45% to 55% of them singletons. The rearrangement uses TRBV6-6 and TRBJ2-3, with D maybe TRBD2 (5 bases). The sequenced sample consisted of blood. This sequence originates from a male donor in good health, serving as a control. The CDR3 region has the DNA TGTGCCAGCAGTTCCATTAGGACGGGGAACACTGATACGCAGTATTTT. Amino acid sequence: CASSSIRTGNTDTQYF.